Included here is one T cell receptor beta chain sequence, with context. Antigen: not known. It may be a read error: a sequence one base away is much more abundant. Other DNA sequences in the sample encode the same CDR3. For every subset, genomic DNA was evenly distributed across several immunoSEQ plates. Replicate PCRs from sorted subsets contained approximately 190 ng DNA, which is 30,000 to 35,000 T cell genomes. TCRdb's table, derived via immunoSEQ multiplex PCR, lists solely in-frame clones and lacks some. The table shows over a million clones, with approximately 68% occurring only once. Germline assignment: CDR1 SGHAT and CDR2 FQNNGV. The CDR3 has 13 residues. Trimming took 3 bases from V and 0 from J, leaving 5 bases between them. This record belongs to a study of shared clonotypes between healthy human individuals. Study results and limitations: Larger estimated richness was generally seen in naive subsets than in memory subsets.

This TCR was recovered from a man between 18 and 35 years old in good health. The rearrangement links TRBV11-2 to TRBJ1-1; D is ambiguous. Sequencing was done on a sample of memory CD4+ T cells sorted from blood. Subset in this sample: CD45RA-negative fraction. The CDR3 protein is CASSFGLNTEAFF. CDR3 DNA: TGTGCCAGCAGCTTCGGACTGAACACTGAAGCTTTCTTT. Drawing the rest from reference TRBV11-2 and TRBJ1-1, the complete variable domain is EAGVAQSPRYKIIEKRQSVAFWCNPISGHATLYWYQQILGQGPKLLIQFQNNGVVDDSQLPKDRFSAERLKGVDSTLKIQPAKLEDSAVYLCASSFGLNTEAFFGQGTRLTVV.